The 3 T cell receptor beta chains reported below all come from one sample, sequenced in a study of beta chain features in type 1 diabetes. Expressed TCRB transcripts got sequenced, as all isolated RNA was reverse transcribed. Clones were read by immunoSEQ multiplex PCR, and TCRdb kept only the in-frame ones, dropping some. The sample has about 400,000 clones, over 10% seen once; the top ten hold 0.015% to 0.02%. Specimen: naive CD4+ T cells from blood. The source of these receptors is a man aged 18-30 years in good health.

This clone was detected only a few times. The chain is built from TRBV29-1 and TRBJ1-5; 8 bases fit TRBD1. Trimming took 4 bases from V and 0 from J; bases not matched to a gene: 2. The CDR3 totals 14 residues. The germline V gene encodes CDR1 SQVTM and CDR2 ANQGSEA. The CDR3 DNA sequence: TGCAGCGTTGCACAGGGGGGTAGCAATCAGCCCCAGCATTTT. Amino acid sequence: CSVAQGGSNQPQHF.

In this sample, this clone turned up a few times. The V and J genes are TRBV28 and TRBJ2-5; 9 bases match TRBD1. In germline, CDR1 is MDHEN, CDR2 SYDVKM. This CDR3 region has 19 residues. V shed 3 bases, J shed 4 bases, and the junction held 18 bases outside the gene matches. CDR3 amino acids: CASSFWSFRQGDSLETQYF. The CDR3 DNA sequence: TGTGCCAGCAGTTTTTGGTCTTTCAGACAGGGGGACTCCTTAGAGACCCAGTACTTC.

Only a few counts were recorded for this clone. The chain uses TRBV5-4 and TRBJ2-3, with D perhaps TRBD2 (5 bases). V shed 4 bases and J shed 0 bases, with 15 bases lying between them. This CDR3 comprises 16 residues. Germline CDR1 and CDR2: SGHNT and YYREEE (reference sequence). The CDR3 region is CASSRPQGGSTDTQYF. The DNA of the CDR3 is TGTGCCAGCAGCCGCCCCCAAGGAGGAAGCACAGATACGCAGTATTTT.